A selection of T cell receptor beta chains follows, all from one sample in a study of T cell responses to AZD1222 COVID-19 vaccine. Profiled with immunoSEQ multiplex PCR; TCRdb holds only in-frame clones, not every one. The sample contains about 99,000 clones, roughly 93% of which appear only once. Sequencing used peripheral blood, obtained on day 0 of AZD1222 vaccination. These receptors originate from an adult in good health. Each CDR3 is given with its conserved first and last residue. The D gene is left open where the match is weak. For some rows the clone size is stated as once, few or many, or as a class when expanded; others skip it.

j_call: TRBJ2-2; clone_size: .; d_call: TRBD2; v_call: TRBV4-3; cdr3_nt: TGCGCCAGCAGCCAAGCCGGGAGGCCTAGCGGGTTGCTGGGGGAGCTGTTTTTT; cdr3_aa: CASSQAGRPSGLLGELFF
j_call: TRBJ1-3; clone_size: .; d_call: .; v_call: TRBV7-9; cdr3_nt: TGTGCCAGCGGGGGGATCCGAAACACCATATATTTT; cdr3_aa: CASGGIRNTIYF
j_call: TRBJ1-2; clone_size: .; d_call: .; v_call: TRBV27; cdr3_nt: TGTGCCAGCAGTTCATCCGGGTCCCTCTATGGCTACACCTTC; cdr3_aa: CASSSSGSLYGYTF
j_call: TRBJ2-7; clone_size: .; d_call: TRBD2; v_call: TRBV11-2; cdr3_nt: TGTGCCAGCAGCAAGACTAGCGGGCCTTACGAGCAGTACTTC; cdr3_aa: CASSKTSGPYEQYF
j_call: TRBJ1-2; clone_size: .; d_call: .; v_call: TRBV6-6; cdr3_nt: TGTGCCAGCCGACCACAAACCGGGAGGCTCTATGGCTACACCTTC; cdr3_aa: CASRPQTGRLYGYTF
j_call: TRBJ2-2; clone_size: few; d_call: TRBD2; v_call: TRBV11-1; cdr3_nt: TGTGCCAGCAGAAGTGTAGCGGGACACACCGGGGAGCTGTTTTTT; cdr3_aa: CASRSVAGHTGELFF
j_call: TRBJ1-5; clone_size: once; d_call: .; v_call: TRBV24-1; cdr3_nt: TGTGCCACCAGTGGCCCGGGACGGGACATTTATAGCAATCAGCCCCAGCATTTT; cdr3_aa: CATSGPGRDIYSNQPQHF
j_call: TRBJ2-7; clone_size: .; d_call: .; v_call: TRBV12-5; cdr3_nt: TGTGCTAGTGGCCTAGGGTGGGAGCAGTACTTC; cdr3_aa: CASGLGWEQYF
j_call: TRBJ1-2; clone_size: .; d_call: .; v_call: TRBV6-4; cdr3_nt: TGTGCCAGACAGGATCTATTGGGCTACACCTTC; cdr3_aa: CARQDLLGYTF
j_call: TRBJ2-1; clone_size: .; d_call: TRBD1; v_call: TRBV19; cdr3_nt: TGTGCCAGTAAACCCTTAGGCCCCCTCCGGACAGGTTGTCTTAGTGTCTACAATGAGCAGTTCTTC; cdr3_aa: CASKPLGPLRTGCLSVYNEQFF
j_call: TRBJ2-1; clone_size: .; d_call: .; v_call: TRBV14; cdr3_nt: TGTGCCAGCAGCCCGTACGGGGGTGCGAATGAGCAGTTCTTC; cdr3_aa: CASSPYGGANEQFF
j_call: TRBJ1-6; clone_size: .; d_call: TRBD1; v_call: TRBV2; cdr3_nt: TGTGCCAGCGGCCTAGGGGGCCTCGAGTCCCCCCTCCACTTT; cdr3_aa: CASGLGGLESPLHF
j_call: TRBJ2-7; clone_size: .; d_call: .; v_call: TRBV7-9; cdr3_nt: TGTGCCAGCAGCCCTGTCGACGGGACCCTCGGCGAGCAGTACTTC; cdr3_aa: CASSPVDGTLGEQYF
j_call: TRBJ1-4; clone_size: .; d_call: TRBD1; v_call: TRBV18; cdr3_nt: TGTGCCAGCTCGACCAGGGGGTTAATGGAAAAACTGTTTTTT; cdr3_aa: CASSTRGLMEKLFF
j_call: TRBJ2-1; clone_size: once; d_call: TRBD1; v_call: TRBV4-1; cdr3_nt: TGCGCCAGCAGCCAGAGGGACAGGGGGCGAATAATCTACAATGAGCAGTTCTTC; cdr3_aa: CASSQRDRGRIIYNEQFF